This TCR beta chain was retrieved from a study of blood T cells in healthy people across ages. V gave up 1 base and J gave up 6 bases; unmatched junction bases: 9. CDR3 length: 14 amino acids. In germline, CDR1 is DFQATT, CDR2 SNEGSKA (reference sequence). Using a J-beta primer mix together with a sample-barcoded 5' primer, a second PCR was run for 7 to 11 cycles. TCRdb itself ran the 5' RACE reads through MiXCR, one entry per CDR3 protein. This sample has around 1,000,000 distinct CDR3 sequences; almost 25% occur once, and the top ten carry approximately 0.79%. These data also featured in a second study, about T cells of mothers and their children.

The sample comprised blood. The origin of this receptor is a girl aged 2 to 9 in good health. This chain uses TRBV20-1 with TRBJ2-7, with 7 bases fitting TRBD1. This chain's CDR3 is CSARGIQGMFEQYF. The CDR3 nucleotides are TGCAGTGCTAGAGGTATACAGGGGATGTTCGAGCAGTACTTC.